The TCR beta chain under discussion was sequenced for a study of OX40 agonist ivuxolimab in advanced cancers. The CDR3 sequence is 14 residues long. CDR1 and CDR2 from the germline V gene are MGHDK and SYGVNS. V was cut by 4 bases and J by 0 bases, with 8 bases left in between. The method was immunoSEQ multiplex PCR; TCRdb's version includes in-frame clones alone and lacks a portion of them. Counted here are tens of thousands of clones, roughly three quarters occurring once; the ten biggest clones make up over 2%. The clonotype was recovered from an adult with an advanced solid tumor such as melanoma, head and neck, liver or kidney cancer. The sequencing here drew on CD4+ or CD8+ T cells sorted from blood, taken in a trial of the OX40 agonist ivuxolimab. The chain couples TRBV25-1 to TRBJ2-3; D is perhaps TRBD2 (5 bases). CDR3 nucleotide sequence: TGTGCCAGCAGTGTGCCGGGAAGCACAGATACGCAGTATTTT. Translation gives CASSVPGSTDTQYF. The whole variable domain, filled in from reference TRBV25-1 and TRBJ2-3, reads EADIYQTPRYLVIGTGKKITLECSQTMGHDKMYWYQQDPGMELHLIHYSYGVNSTEKGDLSSESTVSRIRTEHFPLTLESARPSHTSQYLCASSVPGSTDTQYFGPGTRLTVL.